Presented here are 28 T cell receptor beta chains from one specimen sequenced in a study of breast tumors, draining lymph nodes, adjacent tissues. The lymph nodes were axillary draining lymph nodes from breast cancer patients. TCRdb analysed the multiplex PCR reads with MiXCR anew, one entry per CDR3 protein. The sample holds roughly 260,000 distinct CDR3 sequences, around 31% seen once. Sequenced: axillary lymph node tissue. These receptors were taken from a female donor with breast cancer. Some clones in this sample may be carry-over from other donors' samples.

In regard to this clonotype: This sequence may be a read error, since a much larger clone differs from it by one base. CDR3 in amino acids: CSAKGPVAGSEQYF. CDR3 nucleotide sequence: TGCAGTGCTAAAGGCCCCGTGGCCGGCTCCGAGCAGTACTTC. This chain connects TRBV20-1 to TRBJ2-7; D call uncertain. The V end lost 4 bases, the J end lost 6 bases, and 19 bases lay between the germline ends. CDR1 and CDR2 from the germline V gene are DFQATT and SNEGSKA (reference sequence). This CDR3 has 14 residues.

This clonotype was observed at least ten times. J is TRBJ2-3 and V is TRBV4-1, with TRBD1 matching over 7 bases. Germline assignment: CDR1 MGHRA and CDR2 YSYEKL. Trimming at V came to 1 base and at J to 3 bases, leaving 7 bases not matched to a gene. The length of the CDR3 is 16 residues. CDR3 DNA sequence: TGCGCCAGCAGCCAAGCGACAGGGTTCGGTACAGATACGCAGTATTTT. The encoded protein is CASSQATGFGTDTQYF.

This clonotype was found many times. J is TRBJ2-3 and V is TRBV12-3 or TRBV12-4; TRBD1 matches 7 bases. There are 12 residues in the CDR3. J was trimmed by 6 bases and V by 7 bases; bases with no gene match: 4. The CDR3 DNA reads as TGTGCCAGCACTCCGGACAGGGATACGCAGTATTTT. Translation gives CASTPDRDTQYF.

This clonotype was counted at least ten times. The rearrangement links TRBV19 to TRBJ1-5; D is perhaps TRBD1 (5 bases). V gave up 4 bases and J gave up 0 bases, with 7 bases separating them. The CDR3 is 14 amino acids. Germline values: CDR1 LNHDA, CDR2 SQIVND (reference sequence). DNA of the CDR3: TGTGCCAGTAGTAGGGACGATAGCAATCAGCCCCAGCATTTT. Translating gives CASSRDDSNQPQHF. Using reference TRBV19 and TRBJ1-5 for the parts outside the CDR3, the full variable domain is DGGITQSPKYLFRKEGQNVTLSCEQNLNHDAMYWYRQDPGQGLRLIYYSQIVNDFQKGDIAEGYSVSREKKESFPLTVTSAQKNPTAFYLCASSRDDSNQPQHFGDGTRLSIL.

This clonotype was recorded only once. This CDR3 is missing its conserved last phenylalanine or tryptophan, likely due to a read error. Because the CDR3's place on the DNA is in doubt, the DNA is left out and the CDR3 is given as listed by TCRdb. The V and J genes are TRBV2 and TRBJ2-2; TRBD1, the table's D call, was not compared with the DNA. The CDR3 is 14 amino acids in total, end residues counted. Germline-derived CDR1 and CDR2 are SNHLY and FYNNEI. Here the CDR3 reads CASQRQANTGERMS.

The rearrangement links TRBV10-3 to TRBJ1-6, with D tentatively TRBD1 (6 bases). This CDR3 contains 16 residues. From germline, CDR1 is ENHRY and CDR2 SYGVKD. Deletions cut 0 bases from V and 5 bases from J, with 11 bases between. The CDR3 loop reads CAISESGGAHNSPLHF. CDR3 nucleotide sequence: TGTGCCATCAGTGAGTCGGGGGGGGCGCATAATTCACCCCTCCACTTT.

The chain couples TRBV18 to TRBJ2-3, with no clear D. CDR1 KGHSH and CDR2 LQKENI come from the germline V gene. This CDR3 contains 11 residues. V dropped 6 bases and J dropped 5 bases, with 6 bases sitting between them. CDR3 DNA: TGTGCCAGCTCTCAAGGAGATACGCAGTATTTT. As protein: CASSQGDTQYF.

Details on this clonotype: A read error may produce the germline difference seen at one junction end. V usage is TRBV15 and J usage is TRBJ2-7, with 9 bases aligning to TRBD2. This CDR3 region has 16 residues. Germline lookup yields CDR1 LNHNV and CDR2 YYDKDF (reference sequence). CDR3 sequence reads: CATSSLYGASGNEQHF. The CDR3 DNA reads as TGTGCCACCAGCAGCTTATACGGGGCTAGCGGGAACGAGCAGCACTTC.

This clonotype was seen a few times. Since a much larger clone is just one base distant, this may be a read error. The chain recombines TRBV7-8 with TRBJ1-2; weak D call: TRBD1 (5 bases). Per germline, CDR1 SGHVS and CDR2 FQNEAQ. This CDR3 comprises 14 residues. CDR3 in DNA: TGTGCCAGCAGCCCAGAAAGGACACAAAATGGCTGCACCTTC. This sequence encodes CASSPERTQNGCTF.

Regarding this clonotype: A read error may be the cause here, since a much bigger clone is one base away. This chain links TRBV24-1 with TRBJ2-1, with D tentatively TRBD2 (6 bases). The CDR3 sequence is 15 residues long. Germline CDR1 reads KGHDR; CDR2 reads SFDVKD. As DNA, the CDR3 is TGTGCCATCAGTTACCTGGACTACTCCTACAATGAGCAGTTCTTC. Its translation is CAISYLDYSYNEQFF.

The rearrangement links TRBV7-8 to TRBJ2-3; 8 positions match TRBD2. The V gene's germline CDR1 is SGHVS and CDR2 FQNEAQ. The length of the CDR3 is 15 residues. Trimming removed 3 bases from V and 4 bases from J; junction bases left unmatched: 6. The CDR3 here is CASSLRAGEADTQYF. As DNA, the CDR3 is TGTGCCAGCAGCTTGCGAGCGGGAGAGGCAGATACGCAGTATTTT.

This clonotype was recorded once. This sequence may be a read error, since a much larger clone differs from it by one base. V usage is TRBV30 and J usage is TRBJ2-7; 7 nucleotides agree with TRBD1. Per the germline V gene, CDR1 is GTSNPN and CDR2 is SVGIG (reference sequence). V lost 3 bases, J lost 4 bases, and 6 bases stayed unmatched. The CDR3 runs to 13 residues. CDR3 DNA: TGTGCCTGGAGACTAAAACAGGGGTACGAGCAGTACTTC. It codes for CAWRLKQGYEQYF. Full variable domain (rest looked up from reference TRBV30 and TRBJ2-7): SQTIHQWPATLVQPVGSPLSLECTVEGTSNPNLYWYRQAAGRGLQLLFYSVGIGQISSEVPQNLSASRPQDRQFILSSKKLLLSDSGFYLCAWRLKQGYEQYFGPGTRLTVT.

Only one count was recorded for this clonotype. The chain has TRBV9 and TRBJ1-2; D remains unclear. CDR3 length: 14 residues. Germline assignment: CDR1 SGDLS and CDR2 YYNGEE. V was shortened by 0 bases and J by 5 bases, with 11 bases between the two germline ends. CDR3 coding DNA: TGTGCCAGCAGCGTAGGAGACACAGCTTATGGCTACACCTTC. Residues: CASSVGDTAYGYTF.

This clonotype was counted once. V gene TRBV2 combines with J gene TRBJ1-5, with D tentatively TRBD1 (5 bases). From germline, CDR1 is SNHLY and CDR2 FYNNEI. This CDR3 contains 15 residues. V lost 9 bases to trimming and J lost 7 bases, with 22 bases between them. The CDR3 coding sequence is TGTGCCAGTTTACCGGGACTAGCGGGAGGGCAGCCCCAGCATTTT. Its translation: CASLPGLAGGQPQHF.

This clonotype showed up many times. J is TRBJ2-6 and V is TRBV14, with a weak D call TRBD1 (6 bases). The CDR3 extends over 15 amino acids. V shed 5 bases and J shed 8 bases, with 16 bases lying between them. Germline CDR1 and CDR2: SGHDN and FVKESK. For the CDR3, the DNA is TGTGCCAGCAGCGTCCGGGACAATCCCACCAACGTCCTGACTTTC. Translated, it gives CASSVRDNPTNVLTF.

This clonotype was seen many times. The CDR3: CASSVDPGTGSTDTQYF. CDR3 nucleotides: TGTGCCAGCAGCGTAGACCCAGGGACAGGAAGCACAGATACGCAGTATTTT. The V and J genes are TRBV9 and TRBJ2-3; 8 bases match TRBD1. The CDR3 consists of 17 residues. J gave up 0 bases and V 0 bases, and 6 bases lay outside the gene matches. Germline CDR1 and CDR2: SGDLS and YYNGEE. Full variable domain (rest looked up from reference TRBV9 and TRBJ2-3): DSGVTQTPKHLITATGQRVTLRCSPRSGDLSVYWYQQSLDQGLQFLIQYYNGEERAKGNILERFSAQQFPDLHSELNLSSLELGDSALYFCASSVDPGTGSTDTQYFGPGTRLTVL.

On this clonotype itself: One base away lies a much larger clone, so this may be a sequencing read error. This sequence joins TRBV20-1 and TRBJ2-1, with D unclear. Germline V gives CDR1 DFQATT, CDR2 SNEGSKA (reference sequence). Trimming stripped 7 bases from V and 5 bases from J, with 24 bases between. CDR3 size: 16 residues. In DNA, the CDR3 is TGCAGTGTGGACCCGGGCATGGGAAGTACAAACAATGAGCAGTTCTTC. As protein: CSVDPGMGSTNNEQFF.

About this clonotype itself: A read error is possible here, since a much larger clone lies one base away. Likely a read error: the CDR3 ends without its conserved phenylalanine or tryptophan. The V call is TRBV7-2, the J call TRBJ1-2, with D hard to call. This CDR3 is built from 14 residues. The germline V gene encodes CDR1 SGHTA and CDR2 FQGNSA. V was trimmed by 5 bases and J by 3 bases, leaving 13 bases between them. CDR3: CASSPTPIYYGYTL. The CDR3 DNA reads TGTGCCAGCAGCCCCACCCCGATTTACTATGGCTACACCCTC.

The rearrangement links TRBV6-1 to TRBJ2-1, with 9 bases matching TRBD2. The length of the CDR3 is 16 residues. Germline lookup yields CDR1 MNHNS and CDR2 SASEGT. The V gene end was trimmed by 4 bases and the J gene end by 7 bases; junction bases not matched to a gene: 11. The CDR3 DNA is TGTGCCAGCAGTGGACCCTCGGCGGGAGGGCCTAATGAGCAGTTCTTC. It is translated as CASSGPSAGGPNEQFF.

The chain recombines TRBV29-1 with TRBJ2-1, with 9 bases that match TRBD2. V trimming: 5 bases; J trimming: 8 bases; junction bases outside the gene matches: 7. Germline V gene sequence: CDR1 SQVTM, CDR2 ANQGSEA. There are 13 residues in the CDR3. This CDR3 reads CSVLLAGLHEQFF. The CDR3 coding sequence is TGCAGCGTTCTCCTAGCGGGATTACATGAGCAGTTCTTC.

This clonotype showed up just a few times. The junction and the germline gene differ at one end; a read error may be behind it. The chain combines TRBV14 with TRBJ2-1; 13 positions agree with TRBD2. Germline V gene sequence: CDR1 SGHDN, CDR2 FVKESK. This CDR3 region has 15 residues. CDR3 sequence (DNA): TGTGCCAGCAGCCCACGGACTAGCGGGAGAAATGAGCCGTTCTTC. It yields the protein CASSPRTSGRNEPFF.

The CDR3 loop reads CASTLVSYEQYF. The DNA for the CDR3 is TGTGCCAGCACTCTCGTCTCCTACGAGCAGTACTTC. V gene TRBV6-1 combines with J gene TRBJ2-7; D uncertain. Trimming shortened V by 7 bases and J by 0 bases, and 7 bases separated the two germline ends. The germline V gene has CDR1 MNHNS and CDR2 SASEGT. The CDR3 extends over 12 amino acids.

Details on this clonotype: Just one base apart from a much larger clone, this may be a read error. V and J are TRBV11-3 and TRBJ2-2, with 9 nucleotides matching TRBD2. The CDR3 is made up of 15 amino acids. In germline, CDR1 is SGHNT, CDR2 YENEEA. CDR3 DNA sequence: TGTACCAGCAGCTTCTTAGCGGGAGAGGCCGGGGAGCTGTTTTTT. Translation gives CTSSFLAGEAGELFF. The whole variable domain, filled in from reference TRBV11-3 and TRBJ2-2, reads EAGVVQSPRYKIIEKKQPVAFWCNPISGHNTLYWYLQNLGQGPELLIRYENEEAVDDSQLPKDRFSAERLKGVDSTLKIQPAELGDSAVYLCTSSFLAGEAGELFFGEGSRLTVL.

The chain combines TRBV5-4 with TRBJ2-7; weak D call: TRBD2 (6 bases). This CDR3 has 15 amino acids. The V gene's germline CDR1 is SGHNT and CDR2 YYREEE (reference sequence). Trimming stripped 1 base from V and 2 bases from J, with 13 bases between. The CDR3 DNA reads TGTGCCAGCAGCTTGTCGGCAGGGAGGCCCTACGAGCAGTACTTC. Its translation: CASSLSAGRPYEQYF.

The rearrangement links TRBV24-1 to TRBJ2-1; a possible D gene is TRBD1 (6 bases). Trimming took 9 bases from V and 5 from J, leaving 19 bases between them. Germline CDR1 and CDR2: KGHDR and SFDVKD. CDR3 length: 15 residues. In DNA form, the CDR3 reads TGTGCCACCGTCATTATCAGGGGTTCCGACAATGAGCAGTTCTTC. Its protein is CATVIIRGSDNEQFF.

This clonotype appeared many times. The J gene is TRBJ2-1, the V gene TRBV7-2; no reliable D call. Germline CDR1 is SGHTA and CDR2 is FQGNSA. Trimming left V 2 bases short and J 7 bases short, with 9 bases between. The CDR3 spans 13 residues. CDR3 region: CASSLRLKNEQFF. Here the CDR3 DNA reads TGTGCCAGCAGCTTAAGACTTAAAAATGAGCAGTTCTTC. The whole variable domain, filled in from reference TRBV7-2 and TRBJ2-1, reads GAGVSQSPSNKVTEKGKDVELRCDPISGHTALYWYRQSLGQGLEFLIYFQGNSAPDKSGLPSDRFSAERTGGSVSTLTIQRTQQEDSAVYLCASSLRLKNEQFFGPGTRLTVL.

This clonotype has just a few counts. This sequence joins TRBV5-1 and TRBJ1-4; 8 nucleotides align to TRBD1. The CDR3 length is 15 residues. V was clipped by 0 bases and J by 7 bases; unmatched bases: 5. Germline V CDR1 and CDR2: SGHRS, YFSETQ. The DNA of the CDR3 is TGCGCCAGCAGCTTGGACGGACAGGGAGGTGAAAAACTGTTTTTT. Translated: CASSLDGQGGEKLFF.

Many counts were recorded for this clonotype. The genes are TRBV29-1 and TRBJ2-7; the D gene is possibly TRBD2 (6 bases). V was clipped by 3 bases and J by 3 bases, with 15 bases between them. Germline V gene sequence: CDR1 SQVTM, CDR2 ANQGSEA. The CDR3 sequence is 14 residues long. The CDR3: CSVDGGMGLYEQYF. The CDR3 bases are TGCAGCGTTGATGGCGGGATGGGGCTCTACGAGCAGTACTTC.